This is a list of T cell receptor beta chains from one sample in a study of neurological immune-mediated disorders. TCRdb itself ran the 5' RACE reads through MiXCR, one entry per CDR3 protein. The table records fewer than 20,000 distinct CDR3 sequences, about 30% of them present only once. Material for sequencing was PBMCs. These receptors were taken from a man aged 50-59 years with HTLV-1-associated myelopathy (HAM/TSP). CDR3s include the opening cysteine and the closing phenylalanine or tryptophan. The D gene is left open where the match is weak. Clone sizes are given selectively: once, few, many, or a class where the clone is expanded.

few	.	TRBV10-1	TRBJ2-1	TGCGCCAGCAGTCGGGGGGCAGGGGCCTACAATGAGCAGTTCTTC	CASSRGAGAYNEQFF
.	.	TRBV19	TRBJ2-1	TGTGCCAGTACCCCCGACAGGAGCTCCTACAATGAGCAGTTCTTC	CASTPDRSSYNEQFF
many	.	TRBV12-3/TRBV12-4	TRBJ1-2	TGTGCCAGCAGTTTAGCATCGAGAAGAAACTATGGCTACACCTTC	CASSLASRRNYGYTF
many	TRBD1	TRBV6-1	TRBJ1-2	TGTGCCAGCAGTGGACAGGGGTATGGCTACACCTTC	CASSGQGYGYTF
.	.	TRBV5-1	TRBJ1-2	TGCGCCAGCAGCTTCGACGGCGTCGATGGCTACACCTTC	CASSFDGVDGYTF
.	.	TRBV7-9	TRBJ2-7	TGTGCCAGCAGCTGGACTTCGGATTACGAGCAGTACTTC	CASSWTSDYEQYF
many	TRBD1	TRBV7-3	TRBJ1-1	TGTGCCAGCAGCTTACAAGGGGGCGGGATGAACACTGAAGCTTTCTTT	CASSLQGGGMNTEAFF
few	TRBD2	TRBV20-1	TRBJ2-7	TGCAGTGCTACCCCGGGACTAGCGGGGTACGAGCAGTACTTC	CSATPGLAGYEQYF
once	.	TRBV6-5	TRBJ1-2	TGTGCCAGCAGCCCGATCTCTCGATCAGGAACCTATGGCTACACCTTC	CASSPISRSGTYGYTF
many	.	TRBV5-1	TRBJ2-7	TGCGCCAGCAGCCCCACCCCGACAGGAGAACAGTACTTC	CASSPTPTGEQYF
.	TRBD1	TRBV10-3	TRBJ2-7	TGTGCCTCTGGACAGGGGGGCTCCTACGAGCAGTACTTC	CASGQGGSYEQYF
medium-sized	.	TRBV20-1	TRBJ2-2	TGCAGTGCTAGAGATTTAGGGGCCGCCGGGGAGCTGTTTTTT	CSARDLGAAGELFF
.	.	TRBV5-1	TRBJ1-5	TGCGCCAGCTCAGTCCTGGGGGGCAATCAGCCCCAGCATTTT	CASSVLGGNQPQHF
many	.	TRBV18	TRBJ2-4	TGTGCCAGCTCACCACCTCGAGAAGGGGGCATTCAGTACTTC	CASSPPREGGIQYF
many	.	TRBV9	TRBJ2-5	TGTGCCAGCGGTGGGACTGCCCAAGAGACCCAGTACTTC	CASGGTAQETQYF
few	TRBD2	TRBV20-1	TRBJ2-1	TGCAGTGCTAGTATGCCTAGCGGGGGTCCCAATGAGCAGTTCTTC	CSASMPSGGPNEQFF
.	.	TRBV2	TRBJ2-2	TGTGCCAGCGGGGTCGTGAACACCGGGGAGCTGTTTTTT	CASGVVNTGELFF
few	.	TRBV5-1	TRBJ2-5	TGCGCCAGCAAGTCCCCAGGGGAAAGAGAGACCCAGTACTTC	CASKSPGERETQYF
many	.	TRBV12-3/TRBV12-4	TRBJ1-2	TGTGCCAGCAGTTTAGCAGGGACCTATGGCTACACCTTC	CASSLAGTYGYTF
medium-sized	TRBD2	TRBV12-3/TRBV12-4	TRBJ2-1	TGTGCCAGCAGTTTAGAAGGGACTAGCGGGAACCAGTTCTTC	CASSLEGTSGNQFF